The 13 T cell receptor beta chains listed next were all sequenced from one sample in a study of blood T cell repertoires in COVID-19. Sequencing was performed with immunoSEQ multiplex PCR; in TCRdb, only in-frame clones are kept and a portion is missing. This sample has around 250,000 clones; 86% occur once, and the top ten carry 9% to 15%. Sample: peripheral blood. The origin of the receptors is an elderly man with acute or convalescent COVID-19.

The V gene is TRBV11-2, the J gene TRBJ1-3, with a weak D call TRBD1 (5 bases). V was trimmed by 0 bases and J by 3 bases, leaving 9 bases between them. The CDR3 is 15 residues long. CDR1 is SGHAT and CDR2 is FQNNGV in the germline V gene. In nucleotides, the CDR3 is TGTGCCAGCAGCTTAGAAGGGGTTATTGGAAACACCATATATTTT. Encoded protein: CASSLEGVIGNTIYF.

The rearrangement uses TRBV5-6 and TRBJ2-5; possibly TRBD2 for D (5 bases). The CDR3 covers 15 residues. CDR1 and CDR2 from the germline V gene are SGHDT and YYEEEE. V was shortened by 3 bases and J by 5 bases, with 17 bases between the two germline ends. CDR3 amino acids: CASSSGLTLGETQYF. In DNA, the CDR3 is TGTGCCAGCAGCTCCGGACTTACTCTGGGGGAGACCCAGTACTTC.

This rearrangement joins TRBV6-6 to TRBJ1-1; a possible D gene is TRBD1 (6 bases). The CDR3 contains 14 residues. Germline V lookup: CDR1 MNHNY, CDR2 SVGAGI (reference sequence). Trimming took off 1 base at V and 1 base at J, with 7 bases between the two ends. CDR3 DNA: TGTGCCAGCAGTTACTTGACAGGGAACACTGAAGCTTTCTTT. Translation gives CASSYLTGNTEAFF.

This clone was counted between two and nine times. The rearrangement joins TRBV6-5 to TRBJ2-7; no reliable D call. The CDR3 is 14 amino acids. Germline V CDR1 and CDR2: MNHEY, SVGAGI. Trimming shortened V by 6 bases and J by 1 base, and 13 bases separated the two germline ends. The CDR3 sequence: CASRALQRSYEQYF. The DNA for the CDR3 is TGTGCCAGCAGAGCCCTACAGAGATCCTACGAGCAGTACTTC.

This sequence joins TRBV5-1 and TRBJ2-7; 10 bases map to TRBD1. With 4 bases clipped from V and 1 base from J, the junction kept 8 bases outside the gene matches. The CDR3 totals 16 residues. Germline V gives CDR1 SGHRS, CDR2 YFSETQ. The DNA of the CDR3 is TGCGCCAGCAGCGGAAAGGGACAGGGGCCTTCCTACGAGCAGTACTTC. Amino acids: CASSGKGQGPSYEQYF.

The V and J genes are TRBV6-2 or TRBV6-3 and TRBJ2-3; a possible D gene is TRBD1 (5 bases). Looked up from germline, CDR1 is MNHEY and CDR2 is SVGEGT. V shed 2 bases and J shed 2 bases, with 11 bases lying between them. The CDR3 spans 15 residues. In nucleotides, the CDR3 is TGTGCCAGCAGTTACGTGGCAGGGTTCACAGATACGCAGTATTTT. It translates to CASSYVAGFTDTQYF.

The chain links TRBV3-1 (or the pseudogene TRBV3-2) to TRBJ1-1; D is ambiguous. Trimming pared 5 bases from V and 2 bases from J, leaving 12 bases between. This CDR3 comprises 14 residues. Per germline, CDR1 LGHDT and CDR2 YNNKEL (reference sequence). The CDR3 DNA sequence: TGTGCCAGCAGCTCATCAGATTTAAACACTGAAGCTTTCTTT. It specifies CASSSSDLNTEAFF.

V gene TRBV6-5 combines with J gene TRBJ1-3, with D possibly matching TRBD1 (6 bases). Trimming cost V 2 bases and J 4 bases, with 15 bases left between them. The CDR3 runs 16 residues. CDR1 is MNHEY and CDR2 is SVGAGI in the germline V gene. The CDR3 loop is CASSYQGTAFGNTIYF. CDR3 in DNA: TGTGCCAGCAGTTACCAGGGGACCGCTTTCGGAAACACCATATATTTT.

The rearrangement links TRBV7-2 to TRBJ2-1; D not certain. V lost 5 bases, J lost 8 bases, and 10 bases lay in between. Germline V lookup: CDR1 SGHTA, CDR2 FQGNSA. The CDR3 runs 12 residues. CDR3 in DNA: TGTGCCAGCAGCGCAGGTCAGGATGAGCAGTTCTTC. It encodes CASSAGQDEQFF.

V and J are TRBV6-2 or TRBV6-3 and TRBJ2-7; TRBD2 is a possible D gene (6 bases). Germline V lookup: CDR1 MNHEY, CDR2 SVGEGT. Between the trimmed V and J ends, which lost 2 bases and 7 bases, there was a span of 15 bases. The CDR3 extends over 14 amino acids. CDR3 loop: CASSYRGGAWEQYF. In nucleotides, the CDR3 is TGTGCCAGCAGTTACCGTGGCGGGGCCTGGGAGCAGTACTTC.

This chain uses TRBV19 with TRBJ1-6; D perhaps matches TRBD1 (5 bases). V lost 5 bases and J 7 bases, leaving 9 bases between the germline ends. The CDR3 spans 13 residues. CDR1 and CDR2 (germline): LNHDA, SQIVND (reference sequence). CDR3 in amino acids: CASSRGTNSPLHF. CDR3 bases: TGTGCCAGTAGTCGGGGGACGAATTCACCCCTCCACTTT.

The chain uses TRBV7-9 and TRBJ1-2, with D tentatively TRBD1 (6 bases). Germline V lookup: CDR1 SEHNR, CDR2 FQNEAQ (reference sequence). Deletions cut 4 bases from V and 8 bases from J, with 14 bases between. The CDR3 consists of 13 residues. The CDR3 protein is CASSSAQGHGYTF. CDR3 in DNA: TGTGCCAGCAGCTCTGCACAGGGCCACGGCTACACCTTC.

With regard to this clone: Other DNA sequences in this sample translate to the same CDR3. The genes are TRBV7-3 and TRBJ2-6; D gene uncertain. In germline, CDR1 is SGHTA, CDR2 FQGTGA. The V gene lost 4 bases and the J gene lost 0 bases, with 10 bases spanning the gap. This CDR3 comprises 16 residues. The CDR3 DNA follows: TGTGCCAGCAGCTCAACCCGGAGCTCTGGGGCCAACGTCCTGACTTTC. It encodes CASSSTRSSGANVLTF.